Here is one TCR beta chain with its context. Antigen: not known. Amplification used 60 Vbeta primers and 13 Jbeta primers. Repertoires were generated with immunoSEQ multiplex PCR, while TCRdb's copy carries only in-frame clones and drops some. The table lists about 57,000 clones, 65% to 90% of them singletons. Germline CDR1 is MGHDK and CDR2 is SYGVNS. The trim removed 7 bases at V and 4 bases at J, leaving 5 bases unmatched. The CDR3 totals 14 residues. The entry originates in a study of cytomegalovirus exposure and HLA in healthy donors. Study-wide results and caveats: A cluster of highly shared sequence variants was likely a sequencing artifact. Roughly uniform sequencing depth across donors was assumed, possibly incorrectly.

Whereas donors were nominally healthy upon sampling, unrecorded immune exposures were probable. The chain is built from TRBV25-1 and TRBJ2-7; 12 nucleotides agree with TRBD1. The sample comprised PBMCs. This receptor was identified in a man aged 25 to 45 in good health and CMV-seronegative. The CDR3 DNA is TGTGCCAGCACCCCGGGACAGGGGGCGTACGAGCAGTACTTC. Protein product: CASTPGQGAYEQYF.